These T cell receptor beta chains were read from a single sample in a study of OX40 agonist ivuxolimab in advanced cancers. Method: immunoSEQ multiplex PCR; TCRdb's copy keeps in-frame clones and lacks some. The table lists approximately 86,000 clones, around 84% of them singletons. This specimen was CD4+ or CD8+ T cells sorted from blood, taken in a trial of the OX40 agonist ivuxolimab. The receptors originated from an adult with an advanced solid tumor such as melanoma, head and neck, liver or kidney cancer. CDR3s include the opening cysteine and the closing phenylalanine or tryptophan.

j_call v_call cdr3_aa
TRBJ1-2 TRBV7-8 CASSLAQPFGTGNNYGYTF
TRBJ1-4 TRBV5-4 CASSSAQVSEKLFF
TRBJ2-2 TRBV5-1 CASRRQVDTGELFF
TRBJ1-2 TRBV6-1 CASNRNYGYTF
TRBJ1-4 TRBV6-5 CASSYSTPQTGKLFF
TRBJ2-7 TRBV30 CAWSSGRSYEQYF
TRBJ1-5 TRBV11-3 CASSSLTGQPQHF
TRBJ2-3 TRBV6-6 CASSYVAGVTDTQYF
- TRBV27 CASREGLAGGEQYF
TRBJ2-1 TRBV6-5 CASSYPWGSEQFF
TRBJ2-6 TRBV7-3 CASSPAGSRSGANVLTF
TRBJ2-1 TRBV7-6 CASSLYLGDEQFF
TRBJ2-7 TRBV11-1 CASSLAGQGSYEQYF
TRBJ1-2 TRBV5-1 CASSLRQGKDGGYTF
TRBJ1-6 TRBV6-5 CASSYTTGADSPLHF
TRBJ2-3 TRBV15 CATSRDYTFTDTQYF
TRBJ2-4 TRBV7-2 CASSSSGGANIQYF
TRBJ1-4 TRBV4-1 CASSQGRGGEKLFF
TRBJ1-5 TRBV28 CASSADRDQPQHF
TRBJ1-2 TRBV5-5 CASSRGTASGYTF
TRBJ2-1 TRBV7-3 CASSLEREGSYNEQFF
TRBJ1-2 TRBV7-2 CASSLEGSPNYGYTF
TRBJ2-1 TRBV15 CATSRELGARGNEQFF
TRBJ1-2 TRBV6-1 CASSVTGVSGYTF
TRBJ2-7 TRBV7-3 CASSYPSYRGLGEQYF